Listed below are T cell receptor beta chains from one sample, sequenced in a study of beta chain features in type 1 diabetes. TCRdb's copy holds only in-frame clones and misses some; the assay was immunoSEQ multiplex PCR. The data show around 340,000 clones, with approximately 9.7% seen just once and over 0.95% held by the top ten. Sequences were obtained from central memory CD4+ T cells from blood. Every receptor here comes from a man aged 30 to 45 with type 1 diabetes. Both conserved end residues are part of each CDR3. The order of the fields is V gene, clone size, D gene, J gene, CDR3 protein, CDR3 DNA. The D gene is left open where the match is weak. Size is omitted from some rows. Given values are once, few, many or a class for expanded clones.

v_call: TRBV7-9; clone_size: -; d_call: TRBD2; j_call: TRBJ2-5; cdr3_aa: CASSLPIRLAGRETQYF; cdr3_nt: TGTGCCAGCAGTCTCCCGATTAGACTAGCGGGGCGCGAGACCCAGTACTTC
v_call: TRBV19; clone_size: -; d_call: TRBD1; j_call: TRBJ1-1; cdr3_aa: CASTGDRQNTEAFF; cdr3_nt: TGTGCCAGTACGGGGGACAGACAGAACACTGAAGCTTTCTTT
v_call: TRBV6-6; clone_size: few; d_call: -; j_call: TRBJ2-7; cdr3_aa: CASSLRFDSYEQYF; cdr3_nt: TGTGCCAGCAGTCTGCGGTTTGACAGCTACGAGCAGTACTTC
v_call: TRBV5-6; clone_size: few; d_call: -; j_call: TRBJ1-5; cdr3_aa: CASSLERAGNQPQHF; cdr3_nt: TGTGCCAGCAGCTTGGAGAGGGCGGGCAATCAGCCCCAGCATTTT
v_call: TRBV1; clone_size: -; d_call: -; j_call: TRBJ1-5; cdr3_aa: CTSRGKPGGGPNQPQHF; cdr3_nt: TGCACCAGCAGGGGCAAACCCGGCGGAGGGCCCAATCAGCCCCAGCATTTT
v_call: TRBV2; clone_size: -; d_call: TRBD1; j_call: TRBJ1-2; cdr3_aa: CASSAQGNNYGYTF; cdr3_nt: TGTGCCAGCAGCGCACAGGGGAATAACTATGGCTACACCTTC
v_call: TRBV13; clone_size: few; d_call: -; j_call: TRBJ2-5; cdr3_aa: CASSLSGGRETQYF; cdr3_nt: TGTGCCAGCAGCTTATCCGGGGGAAGGGAGACCCAGTACTTC
v_call: TRBV28; clone_size: -; d_call: TRBD1; j_call: TRBJ1-2; cdr3_aa: CASSWLDRGYGYTF; cdr3_nt: TGTGCCAGCAGTTGGCTGGACAGGGGCTATGGCTACACCTTC
v_call: TRBV2; clone_size: -; d_call: -; j_call: TRBJ1-5; cdr3_aa: CASSPQGYSNQPQHF; cdr3_nt: TGTGCCAGCAGTCCTCAGGGTTATAGCAATCAGCCCCAGCATTTT
v_call: TRBV6-5; clone_size: -; d_call: -; j_call: TRBJ1-1; cdr3_aa: CASSPGYTEAFF; cdr3_nt: TGTGCCAGCAGTCCAGGGTACACTGAAGCTTTCTTT
v_call: TRBV7-2; clone_size: -; d_call: -; j_call: TRBJ1-2; cdr3_aa: CASTVGRDYYGYTF; cdr3_nt: TGTGCCAGCACCGTAGGCCGGGACTACTATGGCTACACCTTC
v_call: TRBV4-3; clone_size: -; d_call: -; j_call: TRBJ2-1; cdr3_aa: CASSPGAGYNEQFF; cdr3_nt: TGCGCCAGCAGCCCCGGTGCGGGGTACAATGAGCAGTTCTTC
v_call: TRBV5-1; clone_size: -; d_call: -; j_call: TRBJ1-1; cdr3_aa: CASSLDPSVKSAFF; cdr3_nt: TGCGCCAGCAGCTTGGACCCCAGTGTGAAATCAGCTTTCTTT
v_call: TRBV11-2; clone_size: -; d_call: -; j_call: TRBJ1-1; cdr3_aa: CASSLEWGVKTEAFF; cdr3_nt: TGTGCCAGCAGCTTAGAATGGGGGGTAAAGACTGAAGCTTTCTTT
v_call: TRBV29-1; clone_size: -; d_call: TRBD1; j_call: TRBJ2-1; cdr3_aa: CSADRDSSYNEQFF; cdr3_nt: TGCAGCGCCGACAGGGATTCCTCCTACAATGAGCAGTTCTTC
v_call: TRBV4-2; clone_size: -; d_call: TRBD1; j_call: TRBJ1-6; cdr3_aa: CASSTDRDQSPLHF; cdr3_nt: TGTGCCAGCAGCACGGACAGGGATCAATCACCCCTCCACTTT
v_call: TRBV30; clone_size: -; d_call: -; j_call: TRBJ1-1; cdr3_aa: CASNRVQAFF; cdr3_nt: TGTGCCTCTAACAGGGTGCAAGCTTTCTTT
v_call: TRBV30; clone_size: few; d_call: -; j_call: TRBJ2-2; cdr3_aa: CAWRAWSNTGELFF; cdr3_nt: TGTGCCTGGAGAGCTTGGTCTAACACCGGGGAGCTGTTTTTT
v_call: TRBV20-1; clone_size: -; d_call: -; j_call: TRBJ1-2; cdr3_aa: CSATGNYGYTF; cdr3_nt: TGCAGTGCTACAGGGAACTATGGCTACACCTTC
v_call: TRBV29-1; clone_size: -; d_call: TRBD1; j_call: TRBJ2-7; cdr3_aa: CSVAVSGGGYEQYF; cdr3_nt: TGCAGCGTTGCTGTGTCAGGGGGCGGCTACGAGCAGTACTTC
v_call: TRBV9; clone_size: few; d_call: -; j_call: TRBJ2-1; cdr3_aa: CASSLVTNEQFF; cdr3_nt: TGTGCCAGCAGCTTAGTAACCAATGAGCAGTTCTTC
v_call: TRBV10-2; clone_size: few; d_call: TRBD2; j_call: TRBJ2-3; cdr3_aa: CASSLAGWVTDTQYF; cdr3_nt: TGCGCCAGCAGTTTAGCGGGATGGGTCACAGATACGCAGTATTTT
v_call: TRBV7-9; clone_size: few; d_call: -; j_call: TRBJ2-3; cdr3_aa: CASSLQGADTQYF; cdr3_nt: TGTGCCAGCAGCTTGCAGGGCGCAGATACGCAGTATTTT
v_call: TRBV11-2; clone_size: few; d_call: TRBD1; j_call: TRBJ2-4; cdr3_aa: CASSLAYRGKNIQYF; cdr3_nt: TGTGCCAGCAGCTTAGCTTACAGGGGGAAAAACATTCAGTACTTC
v_call: TRBV30; clone_size: -; d_call: -; j_call: TRBJ1-2; cdr3_aa: CACGGQAGFYGYTF; cdr3_nt: TGTGCCTGCGGGGGGCAGGCCGGTTTTTATGGCTACACCTTC
v_call: TRBV7-2; clone_size: few; d_call: -; j_call: TRBJ2-1; cdr3_aa: CASSFGGPNEQFF; cdr3_nt: TGTGCCAGCAGCTTTGGCGGGCCCAATGAGCAGTTCTTC
v_call: TRBV30; clone_size: few; d_call: -; j_call: TRBJ1-2; cdr3_aa: CAWSAFNIGYTF; cdr3_nt: TGTGCCTGGAGTGCATTTAATATTGGCTACACCTTC
v_call: TRBV7-2; clone_size: few; d_call: TRBD2; j_call: TRBJ2-1; cdr3_aa: CASSLRLAGADNEQFF; cdr3_nt: TGTGCCAGCAGCTTAAGATTAGCGGGGGCCGACAATGAGCAGTTCTTC
v_call: TRBV6-5; clone_size: -; d_call: -; j_call: TRBJ1-2; cdr3_aa: CASSSRGGAVTF; cdr3_nt: TGTGCCAGCAGTTCCCGGGGAGGGGCTGTCACCTTC
v_call: TRBV19; clone_size: few; d_call: -; j_call: TRBJ1-5; cdr3_aa: CASSGQFNQPQHF; cdr3_nt: TGTGCCAGTAGCGGACAGTTCAATCAGCCCCAGCATTTT
v_call: TRBV14; clone_size: few; d_call: -; j_call: TRBJ1-1; cdr3_aa: CASSRRYTEAFF; cdr3_nt: TGTGCCAGCAGCCGAAGGTACACTGAAGCTTTCTTT
v_call: TRBV7-2; clone_size: -; d_call: -; j_call: TRBJ2-3; cdr3_aa: CASSFGRAQDTQYF; cdr3_nt: TGTGCCAGCAGCTTTGGACGGGCCCAAGATACGCAGTATTTT
v_call: TRBV2; clone_size: few; d_call: TRBD1; j_call: TRBJ2-1; cdr3_aa: CASSEEQIRTGEFF; cdr3_nt: TGTGCCAGCAGTGAAGAACAAATTCGGACAGGGGAGTTCTTC
v_call: TRBV12-5; clone_size: -; d_call: -; j_call: TRBJ2-1; cdr3_aa: CASEGRGYNEQFF; cdr3_nt: TGTGCTAGTGAGGGACGGGGCTACAATGAGCAGTTCTTC
v_call: TRBV18; clone_size: -; d_call: TRBD1; j_call: TRBJ2-7; cdr3_aa: CASSPGTGSLGEQYF; cdr3_nt: TGTGCCAGCTCGCCAGGGACAGGGAGTCTCGGCGAGCAGTACTTC
v_call: TRBV5-1; clone_size: -; d_call: -; j_call: TRBJ2-5; cdr3_aa: CASSFATEEETQYF; cdr3_nt: TGCGCCAGCAGCTTCGCGACCGAGGAAGAGACCCAGTACTTC
v_call: TRBV18; clone_size: few; d_call: TRBD2; j_call: TRBJ2-5; cdr3_aa: CASSPPLTSVQETQYF; cdr3_nt: TGTGCCAGCTCACCACCTTTGACTAGCGTACAAGAGACCCAGTACTTC
v_call: TRBV29-1; clone_size: -; d_call: -; j_call: TRBJ1-2; cdr3_aa: CSVASNYGYTF; cdr3_nt: TGCAGCGTTGCCAGTAACTATGGCTACACCTTC
v_call: TRBV10-3; clone_size: many; d_call: -; j_call: TRBJ1-3; cdr3_aa: CAISEGSSGNTIYF; cdr3_nt: TGTGCCATCAGTGAGGGGAGCTCTGGAAACACCATATATTTT
v_call: TRBV11-2; clone_size: -; d_call: TRBD1; j_call: TRBJ2-7; cdr3_aa: CASSLGQGKSQQYF; cdr3_nt: TGTGCCAGCAGCTTAGGACAGGGCAAGTCCCAGCAGTACTTC
v_call: TRBV7-2; clone_size: -; d_call: TRBD2; j_call: TRBJ2-7; cdr3_aa: CASSLAGTSGTYEQYF; cdr3_nt: TGTGCCAGCAGCTTAGCTGGGACTAGCGGTACCTACGAGCAGTACTTC
v_call: TRBV28; clone_size: -; d_call: -; j_call: TRBJ2-1; cdr3_aa: CASTPGGHNEQFF; cdr3_nt: TGTGCCTCTACCCCCGGGGGTCACAATGAGCAGTTCTTC
v_call: TRBV5-1; clone_size: few; d_call: -; j_call: TRBJ1-1; cdr3_aa: CASSLEIRMNTEAFF; cdr3_nt: TGCGCCAGCAGCTTGGAAATCAGGATGAACACTGAAGCTTTCTTT
v_call: TRBV6-5; clone_size: -; d_call: -; j_call: TRBJ1-6; cdr3_aa: CASSYSYRDSPLHF; cdr3_nt: TGTGCCAGCAGTTACTCCTACAGGGATTCACCCCTCCACTTT
v_call: TRBV5-1; clone_size: -; d_call: -; j_call: TRBJ1-4; cdr3_aa: CASSSLEGEEGKLFF; cdr3_nt: TGCGCCAGCAGCTCCCTGGAGGGGGAGGAAGGAAAACTGTTTTTT